This T cell receptor beta chain was captured in a study of blood T cell repertoires in COVID-19. Study at large: Acute-phase and convalescent COVID-19 samples originated in the United States, Italy and Spain. From T cells, B-cell-depleted T cells, or PBMCs came the material, which was cDNA or gDNA.

As handled by the study authors: By means of reference gene primer amplification, nucleated cell counts were estimated. The data were produced by immunoSEQ multiplex PCR, yet TCRdb's version contains in-frame clones alone and is incomplete. V and J calls and clone size are those listed in that table; D and trimming were worked out from the DNA. The data show approximately 170,000 clones, with around 87% seen just once and just over 2.5% held by the top ten. J was trimmed by 8 bases and V by 4 bases; bases with no gene match: 10. Germline CDR1 is LGHDT and CDR2 is YNNKEL (reference sequence). There are 16 residues in the CDR3. Seattle patients were enrolled during active infection and followed longitudinally.

The chain carries TRBV3-1 (or the pseudogene TRBV3-2) and TRBJ2-1; the match to TRBD2 covers 11 bases. The source material was peripheral blood. This TCR was sampled from a woman of 80 years or more with COVID-19, enrolled during active disease. CDR3 residues: CASSPLVAGGPDEQFF. DNA for the CDR3: TGTGCCAGCAGCCCCTTAGTAGCGGGAGGGCCGGATGAGCAGTTCTTC.